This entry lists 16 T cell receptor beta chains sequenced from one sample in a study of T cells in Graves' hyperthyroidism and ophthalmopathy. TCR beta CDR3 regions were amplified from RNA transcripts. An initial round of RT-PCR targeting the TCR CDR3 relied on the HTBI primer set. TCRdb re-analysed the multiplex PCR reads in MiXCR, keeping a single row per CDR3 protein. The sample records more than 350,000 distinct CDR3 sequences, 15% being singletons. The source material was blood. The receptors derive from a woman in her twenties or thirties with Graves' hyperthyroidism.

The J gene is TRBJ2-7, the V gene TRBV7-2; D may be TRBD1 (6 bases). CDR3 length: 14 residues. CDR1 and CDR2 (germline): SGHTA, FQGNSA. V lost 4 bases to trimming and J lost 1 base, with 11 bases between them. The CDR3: CASSSNRASYEQYF. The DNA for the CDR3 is TGTGCCAGCAGCTCTAACAGGGCTTCCTACGAGCAGTACTTC.

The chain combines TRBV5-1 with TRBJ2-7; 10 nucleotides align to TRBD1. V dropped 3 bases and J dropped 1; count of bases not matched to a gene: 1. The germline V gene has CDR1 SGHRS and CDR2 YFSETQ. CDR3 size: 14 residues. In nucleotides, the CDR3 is TGCGCCAGCAGCTGGGACAGGGGATCCTACGAGCAGTACTTC. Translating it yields CASSWDRGSYEQYF.

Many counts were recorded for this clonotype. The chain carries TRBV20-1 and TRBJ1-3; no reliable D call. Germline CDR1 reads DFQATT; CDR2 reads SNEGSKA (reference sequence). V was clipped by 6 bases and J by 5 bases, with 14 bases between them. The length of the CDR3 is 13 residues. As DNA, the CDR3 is TGCAGTGCAGTACTCGGACCTCGAAACACCATATATTTT. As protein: CSAVLGPRNTIYF.

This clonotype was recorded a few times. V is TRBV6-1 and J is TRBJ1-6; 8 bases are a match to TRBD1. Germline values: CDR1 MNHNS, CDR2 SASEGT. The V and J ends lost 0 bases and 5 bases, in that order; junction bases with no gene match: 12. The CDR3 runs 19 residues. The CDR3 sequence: CASSEAFLYGDRNNSPLHF. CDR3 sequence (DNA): TGTGCCAGCAGTGAAGCGTTCTTGTACGGGGACAGGAATAATTCACCCCTCCACTTT.

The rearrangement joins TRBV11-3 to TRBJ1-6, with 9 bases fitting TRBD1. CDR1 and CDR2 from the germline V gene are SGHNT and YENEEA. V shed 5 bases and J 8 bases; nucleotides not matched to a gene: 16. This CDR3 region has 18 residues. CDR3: CASSQTIPGQGWHSPLHF. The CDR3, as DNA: TGTGCCAGCAGCCAAACTATCCCGGGACAGGGTTGGCATTCACCCCTCCACTTT.

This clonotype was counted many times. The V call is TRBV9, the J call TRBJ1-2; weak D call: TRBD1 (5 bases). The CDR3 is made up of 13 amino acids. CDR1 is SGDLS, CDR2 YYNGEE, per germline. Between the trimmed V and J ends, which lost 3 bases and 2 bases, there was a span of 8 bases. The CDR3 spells CASSADRNYGYTF. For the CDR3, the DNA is TGTGCCAGCAGCGCCGACAGAAACTATGGCTACACCTTC.

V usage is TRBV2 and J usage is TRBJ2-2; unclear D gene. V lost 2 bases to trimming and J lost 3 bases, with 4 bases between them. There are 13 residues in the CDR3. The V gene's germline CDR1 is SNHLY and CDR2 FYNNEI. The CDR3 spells CASSELYTGELFF. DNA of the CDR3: TGTGCCAGCAGTGAATTATACACCGGGGAGCTGTTTTTT. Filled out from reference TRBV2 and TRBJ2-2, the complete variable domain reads EPEVTQTPSHQVTQMGQEVILRCVPISNHLYFYWYRQILGQKVEFLVSFYNNEISEKSEIFDDQFSVERPDGSNFTLKIRSTKLEDSAMYFCASSELYTGELFFGEGSRLTVL.

The CDR3 coding sequence is TGCAGTGCTAGAGATCGGGGTCGGACAGGGGCGGGAAACACCATATATTTT. It translates to CSARDRGRTGAGNTIYF. The chain combines TRBV20-1 with TRBJ1-3, with TRBD1 matching over 9 bases. After removal of 0 bases from V and 4 bases from J, the junction contained 10 bases not matched to a gene. The CDR3 sequence is 17 residues long. Germline loops: CDR1 DFQATT, CDR2 SNEGSKA (reference sequence).

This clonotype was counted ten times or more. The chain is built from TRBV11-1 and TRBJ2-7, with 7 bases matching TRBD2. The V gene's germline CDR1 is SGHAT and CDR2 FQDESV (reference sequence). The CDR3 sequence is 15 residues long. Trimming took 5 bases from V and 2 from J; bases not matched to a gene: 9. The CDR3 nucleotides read TGTGCCAGCAGCCTAGAAGGGGACTACCCCTACGAGCAGTACTTC. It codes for CASSLEGDYPYEQYF. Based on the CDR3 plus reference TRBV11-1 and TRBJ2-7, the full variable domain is EAEVAQSPRYKITEKSQAVAFWCDPISGHATLYWYRQILGQGPELLVQFQDESVVDDSQLPKDRFSAERLKGVDSTLKIQPAELGDSAMYLCASSLEGDYPYEQYFGPGTRLTVT.

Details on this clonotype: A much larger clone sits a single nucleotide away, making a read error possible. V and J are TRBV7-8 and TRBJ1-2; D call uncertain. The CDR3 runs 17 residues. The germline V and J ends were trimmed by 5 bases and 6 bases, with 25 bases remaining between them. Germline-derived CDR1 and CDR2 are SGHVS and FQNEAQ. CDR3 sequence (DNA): TGTGCCAGCAGCCCCACGCGGGTGGTAATCAGGATCCATGGCTACACCTTC. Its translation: CASSPTRVVIRIHGYTF.

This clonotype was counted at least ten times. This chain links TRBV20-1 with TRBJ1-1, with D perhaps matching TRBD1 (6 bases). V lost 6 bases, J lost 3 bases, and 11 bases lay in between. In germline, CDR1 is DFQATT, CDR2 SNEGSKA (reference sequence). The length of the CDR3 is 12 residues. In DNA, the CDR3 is TGCAGTGCAGGGGGGCTAGACACTGAAGCTTTCTTT. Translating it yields CSAGGLDTEAFF.

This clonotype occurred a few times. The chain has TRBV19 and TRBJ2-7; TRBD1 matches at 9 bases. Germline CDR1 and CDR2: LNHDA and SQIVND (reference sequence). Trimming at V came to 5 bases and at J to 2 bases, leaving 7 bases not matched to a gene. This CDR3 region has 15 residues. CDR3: CASSDPGQGAYEQYF. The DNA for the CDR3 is TGTGCCAGTAGTGACCCGGGACAGGGCGCCTACGAGCAGTACTTC.

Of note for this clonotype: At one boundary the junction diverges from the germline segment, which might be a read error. The CDR3 DNA reads as TGCAGCGTTGAGGGAAGTCACACAGATACGCAGTGTTTT. It codes for CSVEGSHTDTQCF. The chain has TRBV29-1 and TRBJ2-3; D gene uncertain. CDR1 is SQVTM, CDR2 ANQGSEA, per germline. The CDR3 is made up of 13 amino acids.

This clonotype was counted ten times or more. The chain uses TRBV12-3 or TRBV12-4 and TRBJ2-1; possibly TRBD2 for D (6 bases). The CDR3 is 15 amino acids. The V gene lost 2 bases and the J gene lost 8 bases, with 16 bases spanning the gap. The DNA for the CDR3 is TGTGCCAGCAGTTTAAATGGCGGGGAGATCGATGAGCAGTTCTTC. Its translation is CASSLNGGEIDEQFF.

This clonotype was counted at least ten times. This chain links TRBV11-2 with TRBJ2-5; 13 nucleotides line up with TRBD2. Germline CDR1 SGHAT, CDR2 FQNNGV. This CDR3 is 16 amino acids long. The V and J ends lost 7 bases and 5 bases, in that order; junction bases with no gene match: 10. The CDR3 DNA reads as TGTGCCAGCATTTCCCGCCCGACTAGCGGGAGGGAGACCCAGTACTTC. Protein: CASISRPTSGRETQYF. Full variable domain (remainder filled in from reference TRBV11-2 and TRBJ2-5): EAGVAQSPRYKIIEKRQSVAFWCNPISGHATLYWYQQILGQGPKLLIQFQNNGVVDDSQLPKDRFSAERLKGVDSTLKIQPAKLEDSAVYLCASISRPTSGRETQYFGPGTRLLVL.

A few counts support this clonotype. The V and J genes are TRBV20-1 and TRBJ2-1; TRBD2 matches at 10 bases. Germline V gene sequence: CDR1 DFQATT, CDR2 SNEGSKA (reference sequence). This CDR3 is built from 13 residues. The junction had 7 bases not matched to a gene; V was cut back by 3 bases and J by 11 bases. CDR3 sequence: CSARPLAGEQQFF. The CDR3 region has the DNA TGCAGTGCTAGGCCTCTAGCGGGAGAACAGCAGTTCTTC.